These T cell receptor beta chains were read from a single sample in a study of control samples from healthy donors and cancer patients. The assay was immunoSEQ multiplex PCR, and TCRdb's table has in-frame clones only and misses some. The table lists 100,000 to 150,000 clones, approximately 90% of them singletons. The sequencing input was blood. These receptor sequences come from a man in his late teens or twenties in good health. Both conserved end residues are trimmed from each CDR3. A D gene is named only where the DNA matches it firmly.

TRBJ2-6 | . | TRBV5-1 | ASSSENSGANVLT
TRBJ1-6 | . | TRBV5-8 | ASSLDGRPDNSPLH
TRBJ2-1 | TRBD2 | TRBV3-1/TRBV3-2 | ASSRAPSGVQYNEQF
TRBJ2-5 | . | TRBV29-1 | SVKPAAPVETQY
TRBJ1-1 | TRBD1 | TRBV19 | ASTHRQGKNTEAF
TRBJ1-4 | TRBD1 | TRBV7-2 | ASSWDRREKLF
TRBJ1-2 | . | TRBV7-9 | ASSLGGMAKHGYT
TRBJ2-7 | . | TRBV6-1 | ASSDFRTYEQY
TRBJ2-2 | . | TRBV12-5 | ASGLGGGGTGELF
TRBJ1-1 | . | TRBV6-1 | ASSEDETAKAF
TRBJ1-1 | . | TRBV6-2/TRBV6-3 | ASSYLSGTEAF
TRBJ1-2 | . | TRBV6-5 | ASSYKKDTYGYT
TRBJ1-3 | . | TRBV6-1 | ASSERLAERGGSGNTIY